A selection of T cell receptor beta chains follows, all from one sample in a study of blood T cell repertoires in COVID-19. Clones were read by immunoSEQ multiplex PCR, and TCRdb kept only the in-frame ones, dropping some. The table includes fewer than 400,000 clones, around nine tenths detected once. Sequenced material: PBMCs or T cells enriched from blood (not recorded which). Receptors originate from a woman aged 25-40 years who had recovered from COVID-19. CDR3s include the opening cysteine and the closing phenylalanine or tryptophan. D genes are given only for firm matches. Where a row states a size, it is once, few, many or the class of an expanded clone; other rows omit it.

D gene | J gene | clone size | V gene | CDR3 protein | CDR3 DNA
NA | TRBJ1-2 | NA | TRBV27 | CASSFSIRGHYTF | TGTGCCAGCAGTTTCTCGATCCGGGGTCACTACACCTTC
TRBD1 | TRBJ2-7 | once | TRBV5-1 | CASSLVAGTGRHEQYF | TGCGCCAGCAGCTTGGTGGCCGGGACAGGCCGCCACGAGCAGTACTTC
NA | TRBJ2-7 | NA | TRBV27 | CASSPRGGGPYEQYF | TGTGCCAGCAGTCCTCGTGGGGGGGGCCCCTACGAGCAGTACTTC
NA | TRBJ1-6 | once | TRBV13 | CASSSTSLGVGSPLHF | TGTGCCAGCAGCTCTACGTCACTGGGAGTGGGTTCACCCCTCCACTTT
TRBD2 | TRBJ2-3 | NA | TRBV12-5 | CASGSSRLAGGHTDTQYF | TGTGCTAGTGGTTCCTCGCGACTAGCGGGGGGGCACACAGATACGCAGTATTTT
NA | TRBJ1-5 | NA | TRBV5-6 | CASSVQGRSQPQHF | TGTGCCAGCAGCGTACAGGGAAGGAGTCAGCCCCAGCATTTT
TRBD2 | TRBJ2-7 | NA | TRBV6-5 | CASSIRLAGGHEQYF | TGTGCCAGCAGTATTAGACTAGCGGGAGGGCACGAGCAGTACTTC
NA | TRBJ1-4 | NA | TRBV24-1 | CATSAPQAGGPLFF | TGTGCCACCAGTGCCCCTCAGGCGGGAGGGCCGTTGTTTTTT
NA | TRBJ1-5 | NA | TRBV27 | CASSSPVGPQHF | TGTGCCAGCAGTTCGCCCGTCGGGCCCCAGCATTTT
NA | TRBJ2-5 | NA | TRBV9 | CASSVLGGKNRETQYF | TGTGCCAGCAGCGTATTGGGAGGTAAGAATCGGGAGACCCAGTACTTC
TRBD1 | TRBJ2-7 | once | TRBV10-3 | CAVNRGDQIEQYF | TGTGCCGTAAACAGGGGAGACCAAATAGAGCAGTACTTC
TRBD2 | TRBJ2-1 | NA | TRBV28 | CASSLASGGNREQFF | TGTGCCAGCAGTTTAGCCAGCGGGGGGAATCGGGAGCAGTTCTTC
NA | TRBJ1-4 | NA | TRBV6-5 | CASSYVSREKLFF | TGTGCCAGCAGTTACGTTTCGCGCGAAAAACTGTTTTTT
NA | TRBJ1-4 | NA | TRBV25-1 | CASSELWGEEKLFF | TGTGCCAGCAGTGAATTGTGGGGGGAGGAAAAACTGTTTTTT
TRBD2 | TRBJ2-2 | NA | TRBV7-2 | CASSLVLAGGRTKVFF | TGTGCCAGCAGCTTAGTTTTAGCGGGGGGGCGGACGAAGGTGTTTTTT
NA | TRBJ1-1 | NA | TRBV5-1 | CASSPRTANTEAFF | TGCGCCAGCAGCCCACGGACAGCCAACACTGAAGCTTTCTTT
NA | TRBJ2-1 | NA | TRBV28 | CASSLFQGYNEQFF | TGTGCCAGCAGTTTATTTCAGGGATACAATGAGCAGTTCTTC
NA | TRBJ1-1 | once | TRBV28 | CASGQWVMNTEAFF | TGTGCCAGCGGACAATGGGTTATGAACACTGAAGCTTTCTTT
NA | TRBJ1-5 | few | TRBV5-8 | CASSLKTGHQPQHF | TGTGCCAGCAGCTTGAAGACAGGTCATCAGCCCCAGCATTTT
NA | TRBJ1-6 | NA | TRBV3-1/TRBV3-2 | CASSLRTGVHSPLHF | TGTGCCAGCAGCCTAAGGACGGGGGTCCATTCACCCCTCCACTTT
NA | TRBJ2-7 | NA | TRBV7-6 | CASSPRVDYEQYF | TGTGCCAGCAGCCCGAGGGTAGATTACGAGCAGTACTTC
TRBD2 | TRBJ2-2 | NA | TRBV13 | CASSLKVSGGNTGELFF | TGTGCCAGCAGCTTAAAGGTTTCGGGGGGAAACACCGGGGAGCTGTTTTTT
TRBD1 | TRBJ1-1 | NA | TRBV5-1 | CASSPPGQGNTEAFF | TGCGCCAGCAGCCCCCCGGGACAGGGGAACACTGAAGCTTTCTTT
NA | TRBJ1-1 | NA | TRBV4-3 | CASSQGVAGNTEAFF | TGCGCCAGCAGCCAAGGGGTGGCGGGCAACACTGAAGCTTTCTTT
NA | TRBJ2-5 | NA | TRBV9 | CASSLPGKAIQETQYF | TGTGCCAGCAGCCTCCCGGGGAAGGCTATCCAAGAGACCCAGTACTTC
NA | TRBJ1-3 | NA | TRBV6-4 | CASKFPSGGNTIYF | TGTGCCAGCAAGTTTCCGAGCGGTGGAAACACCATATATTTT
TRBD1 | TRBJ1-5 | once | TRBV2 | CASSTFGTAEQPQHF | TGTGCCAGCAGCACTTTCGGGACAGCGGAACAGCCCCAGCATTTT
NA | TRBJ1-6 | few | TRBV27 | CASRPNRIRGNSPLHF | TGTGCCAGCAGGCCCAATCGGATACGGGGAAATTCACCCCTCCACTTT
NA | TRBJ1-5 | once | TRBV21-1 | CASSLPEGGRSNQPQHF | TGTGCCAGCAGCCTTCCGGAGGGGGGGCGGAGCAATCAGCCCCAGCATTTT
NA | TRBJ1-2 | NA | TRBV24-1 | CATSDTHSGGYTF | TGTGCCACCAGTGATACTCACAGCGGAGGCTACACCTTC
NA | TRBJ1-5 | NA | TRBV7-9 | CASSLYEGQPQHF | TGTGCCAGCAGCTTATACGAGGGTCAGCCCCAGCATTTT
NA | TRBJ1-4 | NA | TRBV4-3 | CASSQDPTGPNEKLFF | TGCGCCAGCAGCCAAGATCCAACAGGGCCTAATGAAAAACTGTTTTTT
TRBD1 | TRBJ2-7 | NA | TRBV28 | CASSLGQGLGDEQYF | TGTGCCAGCAGTCTGGGACAGGGTCTGGGGGACGAGCAGTACTTC
NA | TRBJ1-1 | NA | TRBV12-5 | CASGFNLNTEAFF | TGTGCTAGTGGTTTTAATTTAAACACTGAAGCTTTCTTT
TRBD1 | TRBJ2-7 | once | TRBV5-4 | CASSLAGTAYEQYF | TGTGCCAGCAGCTTGGCCGGGACAGCCTACGAGCAGTACTTC
TRBD2 | TRBJ2-1 | NA | TRBV5-1 | CASSLALAGARPDNEQFF | TGCGCCAGCAGCCTGGCACTAGCGGGGGCGCGACCCGACAATGAGCAGTTCTTC
NA | TRBJ2-7 | NA | TRBV4-3 | CASSQDLSYEQYF | TGCGCCAGCAGCCAAGATCTATCCTACGAGCAGTACTTC
NA | TRBJ2-7 | NA | TRBV6-1 | CASSEQGPSYEQYF | TGTGCCAGCAGTGAACAGGGGCCTTCCTACGAGCAGTACTTC
NA | TRBJ1-3 | NA | TRBV11-2 | CASSLERSGNTIYF | TGTGCCAGCAGCCTAGAGAGGAGTGGAAACACCATATATTTT
TRBD1 | TRBJ1-1 | NA | TRBV29-1 | CSVEDWDRGTEAFF | TGCAGCGTTGAGGATTGGGACAGGGGGACTGAAGCTTTCTTT
NA | TRBJ1-2 | NA | TRBV9 | CASSDYRDGYTF | TGTGCCAGCAGCGATTACAGGGACGGCTACACCTTC
TRBD1 | TRBJ1-1 | NA | TRBV19 | CASSNRGSTEAFF | TGTGCCAGTAGTAACAGGGGATCCACTGAAGCTTTCTTT
TRBD1 | TRBJ1-5 | NA | TRBV24-1 | CATSDPRDRGLIGNQPQHF | TGTGCCACCAGTGATCCGCGGGACAGGGGACTCATAGGCAATCAGCCCCAGCATTTT
NA | TRBJ1-1 | NA | TRBV28 | CASSLLDSGAFF | TGTGCCAGCAGTTTATTAGACAGTGGGGCTTTCTTT
NA | TRBJ1-5 | NA | TRBV27 | CASSLQGGNQPQHF | TGTGCCAGCAGTTTACAGGGCGGCAATCAGCCCCAGCATTTT
NA | TRBJ1-5 | NA | TRBV28 | CASSLPDRWNQPQHF | TGTGCCAGCAGTTTACCCGACAGGTGGAATCAGCCCCAGCATTTT
TRBD2 | TRBJ2-4 | NA | TRBV5-1 | CASSLGFGGSIAKNIQYF | TGCGCCAGCAGCTTGGGTTTCGGCGGGAGCATAGCCAAAAACATTCAGTACTTC
NA | TRBJ1-1 | NA | TRBV29-1 | CSVQLSTTEAFF | TGCAGCGTTCAATTAAGTACAACTGAAGCTTTCTTT
TRBD2 | TRBJ2-3 | NA | TRBV10-3 | CAITASGDTDTQYF | TGTGCCATCACGGCCAGCGGGGACACAGATACGCAGTATTTT
TRBD1 | TRBJ2-2 | few | TRBV19 | CASSIVGQGDTGELFF | TGTGCCAGTAGTATAGTGGGACAGGGCGACACCGGGGAGCTGTTTTTT
NA | TRBJ1-1 | NA | TRBV30 | CAWSPGSEAFF | TGTGCCTGGAGTCCTGGCTCTGAAGCTTTCTTT